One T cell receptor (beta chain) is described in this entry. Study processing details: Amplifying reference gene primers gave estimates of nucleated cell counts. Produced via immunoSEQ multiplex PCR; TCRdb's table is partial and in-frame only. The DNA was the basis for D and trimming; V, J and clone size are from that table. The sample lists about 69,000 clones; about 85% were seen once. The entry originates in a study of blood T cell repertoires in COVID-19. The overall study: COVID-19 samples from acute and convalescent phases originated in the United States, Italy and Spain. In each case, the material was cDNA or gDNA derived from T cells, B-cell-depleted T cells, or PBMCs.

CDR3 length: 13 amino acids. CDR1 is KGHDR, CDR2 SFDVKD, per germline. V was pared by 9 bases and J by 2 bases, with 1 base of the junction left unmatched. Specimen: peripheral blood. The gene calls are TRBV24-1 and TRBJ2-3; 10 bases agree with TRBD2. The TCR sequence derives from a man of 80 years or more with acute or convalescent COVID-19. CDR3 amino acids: CATGTSATDTQYF. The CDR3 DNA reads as TGTGCCACCGGGACTAGCGCCACAGATACGCAGTATTTT.